This T cell receptor (beta chain) was sequenced during a study of shared clonotypes between healthy human individuals. Background on the study: CD4 naive and CD4 memory each took three plates per donor, while CD8 naive took two and CD8 memory one.

Profiled with immunoSEQ multiplex PCR; TCRdb holds only in-frame clones, not every one. The table has approximately 2.5 million clones, roughly 93% seen once. None of the donors, who were healthy HIV-negative adults, had recently had acute infections or vaccinations. Partitioning of CD4+ cells yielded a CD45RA+ naive subset and a CD45RA-negative memory subset. This clonotype was obtained from a man younger than 35 in good health. Some clones in this sample may be carry-over from other donors' samples. What was sequenced was naive CD4+ T cells from PBMCs. As for subset: CD45RA+ positively selected.

CDR3 nucleotide sequence: TGCGCCAGCAGCTTGGTAGTAGCGGGGGCCCGAGAGACCCAGTACTTC. Encoded protein: CASSLVVAGARETQYF. The chain employs TRBV5-1 and TRBJ2-5, with 9 positions matching TRBD2. Germline V gives CDR1 SGHRS, CDR2 YFSETQ. This CDR3 is built from 16 residues. V was clipped by 0 bases and J by 4 bases; unmatched bases: 7.